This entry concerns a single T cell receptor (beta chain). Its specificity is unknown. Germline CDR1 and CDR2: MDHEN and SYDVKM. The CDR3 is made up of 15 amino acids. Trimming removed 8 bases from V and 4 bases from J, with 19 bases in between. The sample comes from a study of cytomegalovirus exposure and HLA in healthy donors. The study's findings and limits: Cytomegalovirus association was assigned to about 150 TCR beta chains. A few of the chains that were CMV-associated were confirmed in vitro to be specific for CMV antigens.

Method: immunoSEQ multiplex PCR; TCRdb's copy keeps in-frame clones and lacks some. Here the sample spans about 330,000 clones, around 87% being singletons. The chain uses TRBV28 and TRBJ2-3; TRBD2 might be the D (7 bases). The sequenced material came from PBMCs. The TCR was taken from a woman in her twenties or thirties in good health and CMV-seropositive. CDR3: CASDAPGGRADTQYF. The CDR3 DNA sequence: TGTGCCAGCGATGCCCCGGGGGGCCGGGCAGATACGCAGTATTTT.